The source of this T cell receptor beta chain is a study of cytomegalovirus exposure and HLA in healthy donors. After removal of 4 bases from V and 3 bases from J, the junction contained 6 bases not matched to a gene. CDR3 length: 14 residues. CDR1 and CDR2 from the germline V gene are SGHDT and YYEEEE. The data were produced by immunoSEQ multiplex PCR, yet TCRdb's version contains in-frame clones alone and is incomplete. This table has around 300,000 clones, approximately 86% appearing once. This clone was observed a handful of times. The chain is built from TRBV5-6 and TRBJ1-2, with 7 bases identical to TRBD1. The receptor's source is a woman between 18 and 30 years old in good health and CMV-seronegative. Sequences were obtained from PBMCs. The CDR3 is CASSTRDSYYGYTF. The CDR3 DNA follows: TGTGCCAGCAGCACCCGGGACAGCTACTATGGCTACACCTTC.